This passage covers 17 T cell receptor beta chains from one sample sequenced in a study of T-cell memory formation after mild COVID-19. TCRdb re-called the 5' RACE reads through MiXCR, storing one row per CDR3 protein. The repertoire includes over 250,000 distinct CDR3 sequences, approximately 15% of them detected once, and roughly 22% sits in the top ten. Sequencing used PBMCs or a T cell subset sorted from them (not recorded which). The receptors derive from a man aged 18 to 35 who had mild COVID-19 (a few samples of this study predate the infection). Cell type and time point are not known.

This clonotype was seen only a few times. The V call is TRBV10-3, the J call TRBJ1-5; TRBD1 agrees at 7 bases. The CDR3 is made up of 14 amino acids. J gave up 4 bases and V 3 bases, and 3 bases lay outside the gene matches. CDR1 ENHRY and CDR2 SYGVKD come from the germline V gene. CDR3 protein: CAISDQGGNQPQHF. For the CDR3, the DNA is TGTGCCATCAGTGATCAGGGGGGTAATCAGCCCCAGCATTTT.

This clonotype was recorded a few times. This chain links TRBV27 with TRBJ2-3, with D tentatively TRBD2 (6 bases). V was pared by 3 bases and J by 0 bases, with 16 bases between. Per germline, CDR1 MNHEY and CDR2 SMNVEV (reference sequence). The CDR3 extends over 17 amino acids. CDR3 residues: CASSFRGGVPSTDTQYF. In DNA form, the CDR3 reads TGTGCCAGCAGTTTTAGGGGCGGGGTCCCTAGCACAGATACGCAGTATTTT.

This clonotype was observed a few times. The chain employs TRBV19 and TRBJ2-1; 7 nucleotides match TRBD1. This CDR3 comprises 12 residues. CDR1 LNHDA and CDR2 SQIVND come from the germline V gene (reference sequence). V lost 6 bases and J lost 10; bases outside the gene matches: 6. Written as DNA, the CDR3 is TGTGCCAGTAGGCAGGGGGTTCGGGAGCAGTTCTTC. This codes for CASRQGVREQFF. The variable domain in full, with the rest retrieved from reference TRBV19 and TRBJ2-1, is DGGITQSPKYLFRKEGQNVTLSCEQNLNHDAMYWYRQDPGQGLRLIYYSQIVNDFQKGDIAEGYSVSREKKESFPLTVTSAQKNPTAFYLCASRQGVREQFFGPGTRLTVL.

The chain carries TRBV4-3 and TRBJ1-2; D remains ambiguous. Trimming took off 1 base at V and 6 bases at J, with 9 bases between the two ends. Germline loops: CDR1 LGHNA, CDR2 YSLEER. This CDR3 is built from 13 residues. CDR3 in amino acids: CASSQGNLHGYTF. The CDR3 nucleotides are TGCGCCAGCAGCCAAGGAAATCTCCATGGCTACACCTTC.

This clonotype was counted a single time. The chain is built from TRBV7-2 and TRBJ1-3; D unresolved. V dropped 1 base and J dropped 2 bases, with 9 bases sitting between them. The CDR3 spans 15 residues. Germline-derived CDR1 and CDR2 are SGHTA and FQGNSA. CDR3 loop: CASSLVTGTGNTIYF. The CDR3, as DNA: TGTGCCAGCAGCTTAGTTACGGGAACTGGAAACACCATATATTTT.

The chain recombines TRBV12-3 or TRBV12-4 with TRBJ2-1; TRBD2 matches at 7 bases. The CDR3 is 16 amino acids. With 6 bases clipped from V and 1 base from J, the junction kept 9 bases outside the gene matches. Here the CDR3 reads CASRDRGGLSYNEQFF. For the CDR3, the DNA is TGTGCCAGCAGGGACCGCGGGGGACTTTCCTACAATGAGCAGTTCTTC.

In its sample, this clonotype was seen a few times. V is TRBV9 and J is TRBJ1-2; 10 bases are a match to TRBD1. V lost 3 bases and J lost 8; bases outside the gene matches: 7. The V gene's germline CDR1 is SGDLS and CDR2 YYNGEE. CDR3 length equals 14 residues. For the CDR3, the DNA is TGTGCCAGCAGCGGATGGGACAGGGGCGGCGGCTACACCTTC. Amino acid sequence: CASSGWDRGGGYTF.

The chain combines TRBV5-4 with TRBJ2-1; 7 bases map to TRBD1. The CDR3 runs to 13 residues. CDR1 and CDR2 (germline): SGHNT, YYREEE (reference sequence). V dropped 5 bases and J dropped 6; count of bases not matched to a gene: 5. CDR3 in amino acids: CASRPTGINEQFF. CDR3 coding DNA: TGTGCCAGCAGACCGACAGGGATCAATGAGCAGTTCTTC.

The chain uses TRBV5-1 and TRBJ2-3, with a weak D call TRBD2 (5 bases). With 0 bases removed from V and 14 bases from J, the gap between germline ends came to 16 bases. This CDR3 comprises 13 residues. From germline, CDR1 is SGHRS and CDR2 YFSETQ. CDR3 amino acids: CASSLAGIGKGYF. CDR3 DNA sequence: TGCGCCAGCAGCTTGGCCGGGATTGGGAAGGGGTATTTT.

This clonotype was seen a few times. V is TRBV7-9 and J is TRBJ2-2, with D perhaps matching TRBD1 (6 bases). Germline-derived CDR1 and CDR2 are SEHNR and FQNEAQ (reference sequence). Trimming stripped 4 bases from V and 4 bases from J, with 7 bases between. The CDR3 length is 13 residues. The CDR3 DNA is TGTGCCAGCAGCTCAGGGGTCACCGGGGAGCTGTTTTTT. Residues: CASSSGVTGELFF.

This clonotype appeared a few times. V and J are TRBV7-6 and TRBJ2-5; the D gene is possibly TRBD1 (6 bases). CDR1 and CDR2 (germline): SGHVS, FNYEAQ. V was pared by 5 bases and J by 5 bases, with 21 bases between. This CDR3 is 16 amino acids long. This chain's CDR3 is CASSTGPGTTPETQYF. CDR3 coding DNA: TGTGCCAGCAGCACAGGGCCCGGGACCACTCCGGAGACCCAGTACTTC.

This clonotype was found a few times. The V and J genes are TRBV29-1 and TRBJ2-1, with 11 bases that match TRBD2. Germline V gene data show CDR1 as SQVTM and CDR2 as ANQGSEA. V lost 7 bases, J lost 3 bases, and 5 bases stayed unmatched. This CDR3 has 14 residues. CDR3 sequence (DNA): TGCAGCGCCGTACTAGCGGGGGTCTACAATGAGCAGTTCTTC. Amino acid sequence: CSAVLAGVYNEQFF.

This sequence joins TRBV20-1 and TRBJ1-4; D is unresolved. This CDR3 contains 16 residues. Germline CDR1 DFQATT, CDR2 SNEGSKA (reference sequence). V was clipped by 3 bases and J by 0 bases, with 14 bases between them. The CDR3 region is CSASEARGATNEKLFF. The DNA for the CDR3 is TGCAGTGCTAGCGAAGCCCGCGGTGCAACTAATGAAAAACTGTTTTTT.

The CDR3 is CASSPSRVGELFF. The CDR3 bases are TGTGCCAGCAGCCCAAGTCGTGTCGGGGAGCTGTTTTTT. The J gene is TRBJ2-2, the V gene TRBV12-3 or TRBV12-4; no reliable D call. This CDR3 has 13 amino acids. The V end lost 6 bases, the J end lost 7 bases, and 12 bases lay between the germline ends.

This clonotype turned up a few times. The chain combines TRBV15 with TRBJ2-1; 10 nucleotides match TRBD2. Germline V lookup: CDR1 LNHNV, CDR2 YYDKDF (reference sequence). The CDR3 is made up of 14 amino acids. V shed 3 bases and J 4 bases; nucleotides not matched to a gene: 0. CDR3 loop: CATSRGLAYNEQFF. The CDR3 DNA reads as TGTGCCACCAGCAGGGGACTAGCGTACAATGAGCAGTTCTTC.

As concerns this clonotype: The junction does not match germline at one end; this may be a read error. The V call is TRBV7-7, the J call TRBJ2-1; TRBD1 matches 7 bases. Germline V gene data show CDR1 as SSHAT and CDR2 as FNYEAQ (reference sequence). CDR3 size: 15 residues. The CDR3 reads CASSLSQGVVYEQFF. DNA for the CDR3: TGTGCTAGCAGCTTGAGTCAGGGGGTAGTATATGAGCAGTTCTTC.

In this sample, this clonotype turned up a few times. CDR3 region: CASSLVWWGLDTEAFF. CDR3 DNA: TGCGCCAGCAGCTTGGTCTGGTGGGGGCTTGACACTGAAGCTTTCTTT. V usage is TRBV5-1 and J usage is TRBJ1-1, with a weak D call TRBD1 (6 bases). V was pared by 0 bases and J by 3 bases, with 15 bases between. From germline, CDR1 is SGHRS and CDR2 YFSETQ. The CDR3 is 16 residues long. The full variable domain, its missing parts supplied by reference TRBV5-1 and TRBJ1-1, is KAGVTQTPRYLIKTRGQQVTLSCSPISGHRSVSWYQQTPGQGLQFLFEYFSETQRNKGNFPGRFSGRQFSNSRSEMNVSTLELGDSALYLCASSLVWWGLDTEAFFGQGTRLTVV.